This T cell receptor beta chain was retrieved from a study of long-term antiretroviral therapy in people with HIV. Notes on the study in general: The repertoire was dominated at all time points by clones expanded before ART. Relative to transplant donor controls, diversity remained lower despite increasing after ART.

At survey level, the immunoSEQ assay was run in its v3.0 version. Method: immunoSEQ multiplex PCR; TCRdb's copy keeps in-frame clones and lacks some. The sample has about 30,000 clones, about 94% seen once. In this sample, this clone turned up a few times. Its antigen remains unidentified. The CDR3 sequence is 13 residues long. V lost 2 bases and J lost 3, with 5 bases in between. Germline assignment: CDR1 MNHEY and CDR2 SVGAGI. The V and J genes are TRBV6-5 and TRBJ1-5, with D unresolved. The input for sequencing was unsorted PBMCs, taken 6.5 years after starting antiretroviral therapy. The sequence was obtained from a woman in her forties with HIV. The CDR3 reads CASSYRDNQPQHF. CDR3 nucleotides: TGTGCCAGCAGTTACAGGGACAATCAGCCCCAGCATTTT.